The clone carrying this T cell receptor (beta chain) has only a few counts. An end of the junction does not agree with germline; a read error may underlie this. The CDR3 loop spans 14 amino acids. Germline V gene data show CDR1 as SSHAT and CDR2 as FNYEAQ (reference sequence). The record originates from a study of early T cells in non-severe SARS-CoV-2 infection. Study at large: With bulk RNA from unsorted whole blood as input, sequencing yielded unpaired chains.

Individual cDNA molecules were tagged with unique molecular identifiers, the study reported. TCRdb passed the 5' RACE reads through MiXCR, listing each CDR3 protein once. The table has fewer than 120,000 distinct CDR3 sequences, around 12% seen once. This TCR came from an adult who was a healthcare worker with PCR-confirmed SARS-CoV-2 infection or an uninfected control (not recorded which). The specimen comprised whole blood, sampled at baseline. This chain uses TRBV7-7 with TRBJ2-2, with D uncertain. CDR3 protein: CASSPLANTGELFF. Written as DNA, the CDR3 is TGTGCTAGCAGCCCTCTGGCGAACACCGGGGAGCTGTTTTTT.